Sequencing of this T cell receptor beta chain was carried out in a study of CD8+ T cells in alopecia areata. Study-wide results and caveats: Greater clonality was observed in lesional scalp samples, especially alopecia totalis/universalis, versus normal scalp. The treated group had a single nonresponder, limiting CD8+ expansion-response conclusions. Normal-skin resident alphabeta T cells also appear among scalp sample sequences.

Germline CDR1 reads SQVTM; CDR2 reads ANQGSEA. V dropped 7 bases and J dropped 4; count of bases not matched to a gene: 13. The CDR3 covers 15 residues. RNA extraction was followed by reverse transcription into cDNA, which acted as the sequencing template. The repertoire was sequenced with immunoSEQ multiplex PCR; TCRdb's copy has only in-frame clones and lacks some. The sample consists of a few hundred thousand clones, about three fifths of them appearing once. About this clone: Its matching antigen is unknown.

Specified treatment: oral pan-JAK inhibitor, 5-10 mg twice daily. This chain links TRBV29-1 with TRBJ1-5, with TRBD1 matching 7 bases. The TCR sequence derives from a human donor with alopecia areata. The sample was CD4+ T cells sorted from blood, taken at week 4, from a patient treated with tofacitinib. CDR3 sequence reads: CSGRQGRYSNQPQHF. The CDR3 DNA sequence: TGCAGCGGGCGACAGGGCAGATATAGTAATCAGCCCCAGCATTTT.